The sequence of this T cell receptor (beta chain) was determined in a study of blood T cell repertoires in COVID-19 (dated by TCRdb to the early 2020s). Broadly, across the study: The collaborator samples originated in the United States, Italy and Spain and spanned the acute and convalescent phases of COVID-19. The prospective study material was composed of cDNA or gDNA derived from T cells, B-cell-depleted T cells, or PBMCs. Deeply sampled blood TCRbeta repertoires from subjects exposed to, actively infected with, or recovered from COVID-19 were included in the dataset. The repertoires were made available in a free public database intended to serve as a resource for research on the immune response to SARS-CoV-2. Samples came from the ongoing ImmuneRACE study (first 160 participants) plus 1,254 subjects from 6 global collaborators. Sample metadata almost always included a de-identified subject ID, COVID-19 status, age in years and sex. Where available, HLA class I and class II types were taken from metadata supplied by the sample provider and were not determined by assay-based typing. Results and caveats for the whole study, not just this receptor: The amount of clinical and demographic metadata varied by source and participant and was provided uncurated.

A remark on this clone: Its antigen is not yet known. There are no base qualities to consult, and no much larger clone falls within one base.

CDR1 and CDR2 (MGHDK, SYGVNS) derive from the germline V gene. Here V drops 6 bases and J drops 5 bases, and the junction holds 6 bases not matched to any gene. The CDR3 has 13 amino acids, counting the end cysteine and phenylalanine. Only the CDR3 region is kept as DNA, spanning 39 bases read in frame from base 1. TCRbeta CDR3 regions were amplified from genomic DNA by means of the immunoSEQ Assay, a bias-controlled multiplex PCR. On the authors' methods: Nucleated cell counts per sample were estimated from amplification of reference gene primers within the assay. To quantify the absolute abundance of each unique TCRbeta CDR3 rearrangement, sequence reads were collapsed and filtered. Productive Simpson clonality was computed per sample as the square root of Simpson's diversity index over productive rearrangements. Held by TCRdb, this immuneACCESS table contains in-frame sequences only and omits some clones. Under half of the omission traces to an unresolved V gene where checked; the cause of the rest is unknown. The V and J calls and clone size are taken from that table; D and trimming were inferred from the DNA. This sample gives 99,000 or so clones in total; 81% of them show up just once. The ten largest make up about 40% of the sample.

Each collaborating institution followed its own protocols to collect whole blood in K2EDTA tubes. For TCRbeta analysis, collaborators shipped samples in one of three forms: frozen whole blood, isolated PBMCs, or DNA extracted from either of those sample types. This clonotype was sampled from a man aged 80 or over with acute or convalescent COVID-19. Sample: peripheral blood. Recombination joined TRBV25-1 with TRBJ2-7; the junction holds 8 bases that match TRBD1. For the CDR3, the sequence is CASRLGQGHEQYF. In nucleotides, the sequence is TGTGCCAGCAGGCTCGGACAGGGCCACGAGCAGTACTTC.